This TCR beta chain was recovered during a study of cytomegalovirus exposure and HLA in healthy donors. As for the study in general: Of 300 to 500 genotyped donors, roughly 86% clustered with self-reported Caucasian donors. Study-wide results and caveats: The study labeled around 160 TCR beta chains cytomegalovirus-associated.

This clone has only a few counts. Its target is unknown. A multiplex PCR was run with 60 Vbeta primers and 13 Jbeta primers. Only in-frame clones appear in the TCRdb table, and some are missing; sequencing was by immunoSEQ multiplex PCR. Found here are about 120,000 clones, about 10% of them singletons; the top ten hold 2.5% to 3.5%. CDR3 size: 14 residues. Germline CDR1 SGHDT, CDR2 YYEEEE. The V and J ends lost 4 bases and 1 base, in that order; junction bases with no gene match: 3. Sequencing was carried out using PBMCs. V usage is TRBV5-6 and J usage is TRBJ2-7; 9 bases fit TRBD1. The clonotype originates from a man aged 30 to 45 in good health and CMV-seronegative. The CDR3 DNA follows: TGTGCCAGCAGCCCGGGACAGGGTTCCTACGAGCAGTACTTC. Its protein is CASSPGQGSYEQYF.